The 5 T cell receptor beta chains below come from one sample, sequenced in a study of blood T cell repertoires in COVID-19. Libraries were prepared by immunoSEQ multiplex PCR; TCRdb keeps only in-frame clonotypes and omits some of them. The sample has over 150,000 clones, roughly 88% seen once. The specimen sequenced was peripheral blood. The receptors were sampled from a woman aged 55-75 years with acute or convalescent COVID-19.

V and J are TRBV7-2 and TRBJ2-5, with 7 positions matching TRBD2. Germline lookup yields CDR1 SGHTA and CDR2 FQGNSA. This CDR3 comprises 19 residues. V gave up 3 bases and J gave up 4 bases; unmatched junction bases: 20. The CDR3 spells CASSFPSGASWAYGETQYF. The CDR3 DNA reads TGTGCCAGCAGCTTCCCTAGCGGCGCTAGCTGGGCGTATGGAGAGACCCAGTACTTC. The full variable domain, rest sourced from reference TRBV7-2 and TRBJ2-5, is GAGVSQSPSNKVTEKGKDVELRCDPISGHTALYWYRQSLGQGLEFLIYFQGNSAPDKSGLPSDRFSAERTGGSVSTLTIQRTQQEDSAVYLCASSFPSGASWAYGETQYFGPGTRLLVL.

This chain joins TRBV9 and TRBJ2-5; no clear D. Germline-derived CDR1 and CDR2 are SGDLS and YYNGEE. Trimming took off 0 bases at V and 4 bases at J, with 10 bases between the two ends. The CDR3 spans 14 residues. The CDR3 nucleotides read TGTGCCAGCAGCGTAGACCTCCAGGTAGAGACCCAGTACTTC. Protein sequence: CASSVDLQVETQYF.

The chain couples TRBV3-1 (or the pseudogene TRBV3-2) to TRBJ2-7; 14 nucleotides agree with TRBD2. The CDR3 is made up of 16 amino acids. CDR1 is LGHDT and CDR2 is YNNKEL in the germline V gene (reference sequence). V was clipped by 4 bases and J by 7 bases; unmatched bases: 9. CDR3 region: CASSRGLAGARWEQYF. CDR3 bases: TGTGCCAGCAGCCGGGGACTAGCGGGGGCGCGGTGGGAGCAGTACTTC.

The rearrangement links TRBV5-4 to TRBJ2-1, with 10 bases identical to TRBD2. Germline lookup yields CDR1 SGHNT and CDR2 YYREEE (reference sequence). CDR3 length: 15 residues. After removal of 6 bases from V and 4 bases from J, the junction contained 7 bases not matched to a gene. The CDR3: CASIPTAGGYNEQFF. The DNA for the CDR3 is TGTGCCAGCATACCTACAGCGGGGGGGTACAATGAGCAGTTCTTC. Variable domain in full (rest from reference TRBV5-4 and TRBJ2-1): ETGVTQSPTHLIKTRGQQVTLRCSSQSGHNTVSWYQQALGQGPQFIFQYYREEENGRGNFPPRFSGLQFPNYSSELNVNALELDDSALYLCASIPTAGGYNEQFFGPGTRLTVL.

The gene calls are TRBV13 and TRBJ2-2; 10 nucleotides align to TRBD2. The V gene end was trimmed by 3 bases and the J gene end by 4 bases; junction bases not matched to a gene: 5. The CDR3 has 16 residues. Germline CDR1 PRHDT, CDR2 FYEKMQ (reference sequence). The CDR3 loop is CASSLTSGPTTGELFF. The CDR3 DNA reads as TGTGCCAGCAGCTTGACTAGCGGGCCTACCACCGGGGAGCTGTTTTTT.